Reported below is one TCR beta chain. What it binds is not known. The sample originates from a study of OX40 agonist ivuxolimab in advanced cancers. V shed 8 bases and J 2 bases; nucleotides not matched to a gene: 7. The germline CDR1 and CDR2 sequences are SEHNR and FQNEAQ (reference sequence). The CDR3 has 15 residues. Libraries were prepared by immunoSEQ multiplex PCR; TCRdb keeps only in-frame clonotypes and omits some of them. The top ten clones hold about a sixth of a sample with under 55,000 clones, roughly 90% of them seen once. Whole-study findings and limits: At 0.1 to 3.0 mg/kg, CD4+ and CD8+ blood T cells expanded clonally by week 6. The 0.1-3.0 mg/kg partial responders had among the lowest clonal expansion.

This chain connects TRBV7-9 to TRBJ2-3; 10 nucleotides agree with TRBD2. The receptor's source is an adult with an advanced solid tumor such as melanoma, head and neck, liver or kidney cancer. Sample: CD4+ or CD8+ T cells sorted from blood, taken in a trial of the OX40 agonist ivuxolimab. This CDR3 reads CASLASGGYTDTQYF. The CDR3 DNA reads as TGTGCCAGCCTGGCTAGCGGGGGTTACACAGATACGCAGTATTTT.